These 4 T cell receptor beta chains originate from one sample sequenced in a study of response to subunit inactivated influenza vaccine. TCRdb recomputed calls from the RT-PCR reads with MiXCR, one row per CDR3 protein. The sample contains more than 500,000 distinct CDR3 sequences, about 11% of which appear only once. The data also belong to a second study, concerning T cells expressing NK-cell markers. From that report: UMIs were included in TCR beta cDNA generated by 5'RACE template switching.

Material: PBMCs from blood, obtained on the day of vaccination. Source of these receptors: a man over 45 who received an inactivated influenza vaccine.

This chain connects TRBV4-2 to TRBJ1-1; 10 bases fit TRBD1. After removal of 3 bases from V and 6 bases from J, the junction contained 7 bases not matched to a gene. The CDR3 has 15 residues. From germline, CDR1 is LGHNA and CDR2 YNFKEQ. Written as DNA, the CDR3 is TGTGCCAGCAGCCAGGAGACAGGGGGCTTCGCTGAAGCTTTCTTT. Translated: CASSQETGGFAEAFF.

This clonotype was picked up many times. CDR3 coding DNA: TGCAGTGCTTCGGCCGAGCAGCTAGCCAAAAACATTCAGTACTTC. This sequence encodes CSASAEQLAKNIQYF. The chain has TRBV20-1 and TRBJ2-4; the D is unclear. This CDR3 contains 15 residues. V was shortened by 5 bases and J by 0 bases, with 14 bases between the two germline ends. Germline V gives CDR1 DFQATT, CDR2 SNEGSKA (reference sequence).

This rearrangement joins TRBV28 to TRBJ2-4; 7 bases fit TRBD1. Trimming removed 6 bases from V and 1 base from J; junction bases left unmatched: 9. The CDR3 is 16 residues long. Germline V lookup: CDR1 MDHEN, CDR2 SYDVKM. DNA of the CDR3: TGTGCCAGCAGACGACAAACACAGGGGGCCAAAAACATTCAGTACTTC. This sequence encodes CASRRQTQGAKNIQYF.

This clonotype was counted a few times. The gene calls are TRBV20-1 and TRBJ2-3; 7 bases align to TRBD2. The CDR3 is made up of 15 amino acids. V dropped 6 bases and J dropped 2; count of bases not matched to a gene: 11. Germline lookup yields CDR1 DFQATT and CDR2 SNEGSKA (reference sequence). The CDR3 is CSAITASGVTDTQYF. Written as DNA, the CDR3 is TGCAGTGCGATAACCGCTAGCGGAGTCACAGATACGCAGTATTTT.